A single sample is the source of the 10 T cell receptor beta chains below, sequenced in a study of T cell repertoires in cytomegalovirus infection. One entry per CDR3 protein, called by TCRdb with MiXCR from the reads. The profile covers tens of thousands of distinct CDR3 sequences, with about 19% appearing a single time and roughly 53% taken by the ten largest. Their antigen targets remain unknown. The sample in question was CD8+ T cells from cultured PBMCs, obtained from culture after CMV antigen stimulation. The source is a human donor in good health (CMV status not recorded). Some clones in this sample may be carry-over from other donors' samples.

The sample holds a few counts of this clonotype. J is TRBJ2-1 and V is TRBV19; TRBD2 agrees at 8 bases. CDR3 length equals 13 residues. Trimming at V came to 10 bases and at J to 6 bases, leaving 8 bases not matched to a gene. Germline V CDR1 and CDR2: LNHDA, SQIVND (reference sequence). The CDR3 protein is CATIAGMTNEQFF. Here the CDR3 DNA reads TGTGCCACTATAGCGGGAATGACCAATGAGCAGTTCTTC.

This clonotype was seen only a few times. CDR3 loop: CASSLSVDAAGEQYF. CDR3 nucleotides: TGTGCCAGCAGTTTAAGCGTCGACGCGGCGGGTGAGCAGTACTTC. V is TRBV12-3 or TRBV12-4 and J is TRBJ2-7; a possible D gene is TRBD2 (5 bases). The CDR3 has 15 residues. Trimming took 2 bases from V and 7 from J, leaving 18 bases between them.

In its sample, this clonotype was seen a few times. The rearrangement uses TRBV5-6 and TRBJ2-2; 12 bases align to TRBD2. CDR3 length equals 19 residues. Germline CDR1 is SGHDT and CDR2 is YYEEEE. V trimming: 1 base; J trimming: 6 bases; junction bases outside the gene matches: 13. In DNA form, the CDR3 reads TGTGCCAGCAGCTTGTGGGACACCCGACTAGCGGGAGACCCCGGGGAGCTGTTTTTT. Translated: CASSLWDTRLAGDPGELFF.

This clonotype was observed many times. The rearrangement links TRBV7-8 to TRBJ2-2, with D hard to call. The CDR3 is 16 residues long. Germline V gene data show CDR1 as SGHVS and CDR2 as FQNEAQ. Trimming stripped 5 bases from V and 10 bases from J, with 23 bases between. The CDR3 here is CASSLRRPPARVELFF. CDR3 DNA: TGTGCCAGCAGCCTACGCCGCCCGCCGGCAAGGGTGGAGCTGTTTTTT.

The chain uses TRBV6-1 and TRBJ2-5; maybe TRBD1 (6 bases). The CDR3 covers 13 residues. The germline V gene has CDR1 MNHNS and CDR2 SASEGT. V lost 7 bases and J 3 bases, leaving 12 bases between the germline ends. The CDR3 spells CASTWTEKETQYF. In DNA, the CDR3 is TGTGCCAGCACCTGGACAGAGAAAGAGACCCAGTACTTC.

The rearrangement uses TRBV2 and TRBJ1-1, with no clear D. Germline lookup yields CDR1 SNHLY and CDR2 FYNNEI. V lost 2 bases and J lost 3, with 16 bases in between. The CDR3 covers 16 residues. This CDR3 reads CASSETPAAEDTEAFF. Here the CDR3 DNA reads TGTGCCAGCAGTGAAACCCCAGCGGCTGAAGACACTGAAGCTTTCTTT. Based on the CDR3 plus reference TRBV2 and TRBJ1-1, the full variable domain is EPEVTQTPSHQVTQMGQEVILRCVPISNHLYFYWYRQILGQKVEFLVSFYNNEISEKSEIFDDQFSVERPDGSNFTLKIRSTKLEDSAMYFCASSETPAAEDTEAFFGQGTRLTVV.

The chain employs TRBV4-1 and TRBJ1-5; weak D call: TRBD1 (6 bases). The V gene lost 0 bases and the J gene lost 4 bases, with 10 bases spanning the gap. Germline CDR1 MGHRA, CDR2 YSYEKL. This CDR3 has 15 residues. The CDR3 DNA sequence: TGCGCCAGCAGCCAAGAAGACAGGCCTAATCAGCCCCAGCATTTT. Translation: CASSQEDRPNQPQHF.

The genes are TRBV10-3 and TRBJ2-3, with 7 bases fitting TRBD1. The CDR3 is made up of 15 amino acids. Unmatched junction bases numbered 7, after V lost 2 bases and J lost 5 bases. Germline V gives CDR1 ENHRY, CDR2 SYGVKD. The CDR3 DNA is TGTGCCATCAGTGAGGGCAGGGGGTATGAAGATACGCAGTATTTT. Translation: CAISEGRGYEDTQYF.

The sample holds many counts of this clonotype. The chain is built from TRBV10-3 and TRBJ1-6, with 7 nucleotides matching TRBD1. The CDR3 contains 17 residues. Looked up from germline, CDR1 is ENHRY and CDR2 is SYGVKD. With V trimmed by 2 bases and J by 5 bases, 9 bases remained unmatched. DNA for the CDR3: TGTGCCATCAGTGAGCCGAACCGACAGGGAGATAATTCACCCCTCCACTTT. Translation gives CAISEPNRQGDNSPLHF.

The J gene is TRBJ2-7, the V gene TRBV28; D gene uncertain. The germline V gene encodes CDR1 MDHEN and CDR2 SYDVKM. V was trimmed by 3 bases and J by 2 bases, leaving 11 bases between them. This CDR3 is built from 14 residues. The CDR3 sequence: CASSFGPATYEQYF. CDR3 sequence (DNA): TGTGCCAGCAGTTTTGGGCCAGCTACCTACGAGCAGTACTTC.